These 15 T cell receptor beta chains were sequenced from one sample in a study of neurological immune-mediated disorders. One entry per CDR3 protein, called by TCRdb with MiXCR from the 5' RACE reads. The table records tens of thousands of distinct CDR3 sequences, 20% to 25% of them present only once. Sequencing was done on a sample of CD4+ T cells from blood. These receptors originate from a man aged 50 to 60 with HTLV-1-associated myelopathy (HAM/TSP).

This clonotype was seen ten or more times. The CDR3 loop is CASIGAAGANVLTF. The CDR3 DNA sequence: TGTGCCAGTATAGGGGCGGCTGGGGCCAACGTCCTGACTTTC. This chain links TRBV19 with TRBJ2-6; D is possibly TRBD1 (5 bases). The CDR3 runs 14 residues. CDR1 and CDR2 from the germline V gene are LNHDA and SQIVND (reference sequence). V lost 7 bases and J 2 bases, leaving 9 bases between the germline ends. The full variable domain, its missing parts supplied by reference TRBV19 and TRBJ2-6, is DGGITQSPKYLFRKEGQNVTLSCEQNLNHDAMYWYRQDPGQGLRLIYYSQIVNDFQKGDIAEGYSVSREKKESFPLTVTSAQKNPTAFYLCASIGAAGANVLTFGAGSRLTVL.

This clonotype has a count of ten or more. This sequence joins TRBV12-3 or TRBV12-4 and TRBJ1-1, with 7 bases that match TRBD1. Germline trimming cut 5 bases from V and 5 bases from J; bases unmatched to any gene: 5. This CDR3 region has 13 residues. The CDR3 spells CASSRTGVTEAFF. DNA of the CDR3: TGTGCCAGCAGTCGGACAGGAGTAACTGAAGCTTTCTTT.

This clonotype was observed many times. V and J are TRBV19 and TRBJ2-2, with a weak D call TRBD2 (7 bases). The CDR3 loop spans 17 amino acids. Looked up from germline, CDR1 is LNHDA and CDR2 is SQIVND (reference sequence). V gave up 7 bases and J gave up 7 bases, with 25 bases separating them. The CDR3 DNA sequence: TGTGCCAGTAATACAGGGAGGGGTAGGGTCCTCGGCGGGGAGCTGTTTTTT. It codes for CASNTGRGRVLGGELFF.

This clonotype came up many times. The DNA for the CDR3 is TGCAGTGCTAGAGTCCCCGGGACCAACACCGGGGAGCTGTTTTTT. Its translation is CSARVPGTNTGELFF. The V gene is TRBV20-1, the J gene TRBJ2-2; either TRBD1 or TRBD2 may fit D (5 bases each). V was trimmed by 1 base and J by 2 bases, leaving 11 bases between them. This CDR3 has 15 amino acids. Germline V lookup: CDR1 DFQATT, CDR2 SNEGSKA (reference sequence).

The chain's CDR3 is CASSLEYNEQFF. The CDR3 DNA follows: TGTGCCAGCAGTTTAGAATACAATGAGCAGTTCTTC. This chain joins TRBV12-3 or TRBV12-4 and TRBJ2-1; no definite D call. The CDR3 extends over 12 amino acids. V was shortened by 1 base and J by 4 bases, with 2 bases between the two germline ends.

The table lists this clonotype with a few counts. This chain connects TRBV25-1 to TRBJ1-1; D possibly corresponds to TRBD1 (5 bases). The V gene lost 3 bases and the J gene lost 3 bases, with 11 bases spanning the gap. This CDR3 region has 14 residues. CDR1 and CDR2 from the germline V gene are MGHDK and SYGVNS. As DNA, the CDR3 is TGTGCCAGCAGTGATGGAGGAGGGGACACTGAAGCTTTCTTT. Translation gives CASSDGGGDTEAFF. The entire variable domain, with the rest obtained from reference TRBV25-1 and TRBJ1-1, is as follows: EADIYQTPRYLVIGTGKKITLECSQTMGHDKMYWYQQDPGMELHLIHYSYGVNSTEKGDLSSESTVSRIRTEHFPLTLESARPSHTSQYLCASSDGGGDTEAFFGQGTRLTVV.

The CDR3 protein is CASSYGRGTDTQYF. The CDR3 coding sequence is TGTGCCAGCAGTTACGGTAGGGGCACAGATACGCAGTATTTT. The chain carries TRBV6-6 and TRBJ2-3, with D unresolved. The V end lost 2 bases, the J end lost 1 base, and 7 bases lay between the germline ends. CDR1 MNHNY and CDR2 SVGAGI come from the germline V gene (reference sequence). This CDR3 contains 14 residues.

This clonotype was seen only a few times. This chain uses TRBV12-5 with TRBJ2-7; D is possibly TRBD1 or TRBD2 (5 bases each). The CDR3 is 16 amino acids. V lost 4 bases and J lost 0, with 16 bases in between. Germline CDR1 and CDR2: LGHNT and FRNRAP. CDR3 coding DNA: TGTGCTAGTGGTTCGGGACGGAACCTTATCTCCTACGAGCAGTACTTC. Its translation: CASGSGRNLISYEQYF.

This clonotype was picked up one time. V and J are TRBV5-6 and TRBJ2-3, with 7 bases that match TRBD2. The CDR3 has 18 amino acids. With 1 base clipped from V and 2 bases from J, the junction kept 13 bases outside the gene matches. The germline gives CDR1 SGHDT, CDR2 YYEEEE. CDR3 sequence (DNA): TGTGCCAGCAGCTTGACCCTCGGACTAGTAATTATCACAGATACGCAGTATTTT. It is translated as CASSLTLGLVIITDTQYF.

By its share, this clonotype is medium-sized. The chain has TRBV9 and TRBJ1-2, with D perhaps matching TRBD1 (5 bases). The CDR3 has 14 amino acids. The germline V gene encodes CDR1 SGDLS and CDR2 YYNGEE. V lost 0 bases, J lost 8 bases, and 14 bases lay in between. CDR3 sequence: CASSVVPRADGYTF. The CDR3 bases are TGTGCCAGCAGCGTAGTTCCCAGGGCGGACGGCTACACCTTC.

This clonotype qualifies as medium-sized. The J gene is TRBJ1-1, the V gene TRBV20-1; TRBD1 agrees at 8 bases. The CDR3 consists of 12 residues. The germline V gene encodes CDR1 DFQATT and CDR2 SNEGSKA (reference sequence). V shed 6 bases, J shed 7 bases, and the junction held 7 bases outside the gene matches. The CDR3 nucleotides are TGCAGTGCGCCGGGACAGGCTCGTGAAGCTTTCTTT. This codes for CSAPGQAREAFF.

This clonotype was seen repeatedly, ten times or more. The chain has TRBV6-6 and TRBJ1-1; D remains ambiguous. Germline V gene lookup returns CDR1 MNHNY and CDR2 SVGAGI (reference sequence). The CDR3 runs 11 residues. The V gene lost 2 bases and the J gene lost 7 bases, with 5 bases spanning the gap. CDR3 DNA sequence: TGTGCCAGCAGTTACATGGGTGAAGCTTTCTTT. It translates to CASSYMGEAFF.

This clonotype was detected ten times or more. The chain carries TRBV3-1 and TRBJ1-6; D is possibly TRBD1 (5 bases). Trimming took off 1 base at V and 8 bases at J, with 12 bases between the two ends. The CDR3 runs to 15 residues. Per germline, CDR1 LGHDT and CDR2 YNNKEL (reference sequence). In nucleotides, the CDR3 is TGTGCCAGCAGCCAAGGGGGCCAGGTCTATTCACCCCTCCACTTT. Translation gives CASSQGGQVYSPLHF.

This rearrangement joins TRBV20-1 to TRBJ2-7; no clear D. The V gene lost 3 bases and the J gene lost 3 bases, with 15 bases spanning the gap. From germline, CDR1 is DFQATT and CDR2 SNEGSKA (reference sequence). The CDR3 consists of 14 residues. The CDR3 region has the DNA TGCAGTGCTAGCAAGTTAGATATCTACTACGAGCAGTACTTC. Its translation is CSASKLDIYYEQYF.

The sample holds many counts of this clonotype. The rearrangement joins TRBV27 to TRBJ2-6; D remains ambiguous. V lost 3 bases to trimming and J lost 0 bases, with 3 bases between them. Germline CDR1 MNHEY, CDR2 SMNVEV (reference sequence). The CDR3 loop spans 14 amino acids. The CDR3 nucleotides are TGTGCCAGCAGTTTCAGCTCTGGGGCCAACGTCCTGACTTTC. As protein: CASSFSSGANVLTF.